What follows are 22 T cell receptor beta chains derived from one specimen sequenced in a study of vaccination effects on CD4 cells after COVID-19. These TCRs' antigens remain unknown. Clones were sequenced by immunoSEQ multiplex PCR, and TCRdb holds only the in-frame ones, with some missing. The table lists about 60,000 clones, roughly 79% of them singletons. Expansion of antigen-specific CD4+ T cells with viral peptide pools was carried out by the ViraFEST assay before sequencing. With about ten days of culture completed, CD4+ T cells were isolated. The sample was CD4+ T cells from PBMCs cultured with HCoV-229E spike peptides, taken before COVID-19 vaccination. These receptors were taken from a human donor who received a COVID-19 vaccine.

V is TRBV18 and J is TRBJ1-1, with TRBD1 as a possible D gene (5 bases). The V end lost 1 base, the J end lost 3 bases, and 9 bases lay between the germline ends. CDR1 KGHSH and CDR2 LQKENI come from the germline V gene. CDR3 length: 14 residues. The CDR3 spells CASSPRGGDTEAFF. CDR3 DNA: TGTGCCAGCTCACCACGCGGGGGGGACACTGAAGCTTTCTTT.

This clone was found a few times. This rearrangement joins TRBV10-2 to TRBJ1-6, with D possibly being TRBD1 (5 bases). Germline lookup yields CDR1 WSHSY and CDR2 SAAADI. The germline V and J ends were trimmed by 4 bases and 8 bases, with 6 bases remaining between them. This CDR3 has 12 amino acids. CDR3 residues: CASSAGDSPLHF. The CDR3 DNA follows: TGCGCCAGCAGTGCGGGGGATTCACCCCTCCACTTT.

This clone has just a few counts. The chain uses TRBV24-1 and TRBJ1-1; D might be TRBD1 (5 bases). The germline CDR1 and CDR2 sequences are KGHDR and SFDVKD. V shed 4 bases and J shed 4 bases, with 18 bases lying between them. This CDR3 comprises 16 residues. The CDR3 bases are TGTGCCACCAGTGACGCCAGGTCAGGGATGGGCACTGAAGCTTTCTTT. Translation gives CATSDARSGMGTEAFF.

This clone was detected once. The chain recombines TRBV6-2 or TRBV6-3 with TRBJ1-5; 11 nucleotides align to TRBD1. CDR1 and CDR2 from the germline V gene are MNHEY and SVGEGT. This CDR3 has 15 amino acids. V lost 6 bases to trimming and J lost 6 bases; unmatched junction nucleotides: 7. The chain's CDR3 is CASSQTGTGGQPQHF. The CDR3 bases are TGTGCCAGCAGCCAGACCGGGACAGGGGGTCAGCCCCAGCATTTT.

The J gene is TRBJ2-2, the V gene TRBV10-3, with 7 bases aligning to TRBD2. With 3 bases clipped from V and 0 bases from J, the junction kept 4 bases outside the gene matches. Germline CDR1 ENHRY, CDR2 SYGVKD. The CDR3 has 16 residues. CDR3 protein: CAISDQGLTNTGELFF. The DNA of the CDR3 is TGTGCCATCAGTGACCAGGGACTAACGAACACCGGGGAGCTGTTTTTT.

V and J are TRBV11-2 and TRBJ2-7; D gene ambiguous. The CDR3 runs 14 residues. Germline CDR1 is SGHAT and CDR2 is FQNNGV. The V and J ends lost 2 bases and 1 base respectively, with 9 bases between them. The CDR3 reads CASSLLDLSYEQYV. The CDR3 bases are TGTGCCAGCAGCTTACTGGACCTATCCTACGAGCAGTACGTC.

The V call is TRBV5-1, the J call TRBJ1-6; 7 bases are a match to TRBD1. Trimming at V came to 4 bases and at J to 10 bases, leaving 8 bases not matched to a gene. From germline, CDR1 is SGHRS and CDR2 YFSETQ. This CDR3 comprises 14 residues. In DNA form, the CDR3 reads TGCGCCAGCAGCGTAGACAGGGTGGGGTCACCCCTCCACTTT. It is translated as CASSVDRVGSPLHF.

The CDR3, as DNA: TGTGCCAGCCCCCGAGGACAGGAAAGCACAGATACGCAGTATTTT. Protein: CASPRGQESTDTQYF. The chain combines TRBV5-8 with TRBJ2-3; TRBD1 agrees at 7 bases. Trimming at V came to 7 bases and at J to 0 bases, leaving 8 bases not matched to a gene. This CDR3 contains 15 residues. Germline loops: CDR1 SGHTS, CDR2 YDEGEE.

This clone has a handful of counts. This rearrangement joins TRBV30 to TRBJ1-2, with unresolved D. The germline V and J ends were trimmed by 1 base and 6 bases, with 12 bases remaining between them. The length of the CDR3 is 13 residues. Germline CDR1 reads GTSNPN; CDR2 reads SVGIG (reference sequence). Here the CDR3 reads CAWSGTGLDGYTF. The DNA of the CDR3 is TGTGCCTGGAGTGGCACTGGGCTTGATGGCTACACCTTC.

The chain uses TRBV7-3 and TRBJ2-1, with D possibly TRBD1 on 6 matching bases. There are 15 residues in the CDR3. In germline, CDR1 is SGHTA, CDR2 FQGTGA. V was cut by 6 bases and J by 0 bases, with 12 bases left in between. CDR3: CASSPQGFSYNEQFF. The CDR3, as DNA: TGTGCCAGCAGTCCCCAGGGGTTCTCCTACAATGAGCAGTTCTTC.

This rearrangement joins TRBV5-1 to TRBJ1-6; 9 bases are shared with TRBD1. This CDR3 has 15 amino acids. With 4 bases clipped from V and 6 bases from J, the junction kept 5 bases outside the gene matches. Germline assignment: CDR1 SGHRS and CDR2 YFSETQ. CDR3 in amino acids: CASSNGTGSNSPLHF. The CDR3, as DNA: TGCGCCAGCAGCAACGGGACAGGGAGTAATTCACCCCTCCACTTT.

This clone was found a few times. The rearrangement joins TRBV9 to TRBJ1-6, with a possible D match to TRBD1 (5 bases). CDR1 SGDLS and CDR2 YYNGEE come from the germline V gene. Trimming left V 0 bases short and J 8 bases short, with 12 bases between. The CDR3 consists of 15 residues. CDR3 residues: CASSVEGVADSPLHF. The CDR3 DNA reads TGTGCCAGCAGCGTAGAAGGGGTCGCGGATTCACCCCTCCACTTT.

The chain recombines TRBV12-5 with TRBJ1-3; 8 positions match TRBD1. The CDR3 spans 15 residues. Germline V gives CDR1 LGHNT, CDR2 FRNRAP. J lost 2 bases, V lost 6 bases, and 6 bases had no gene match. As DNA, the CDR3 is TGTGCTAGTGGCCGCGGACAGGGCACTGGAAACACCATATATTTT. Its translation: CASGRGQGTGNTIYF.

The J gene is TRBJ1-1, the V gene TRBV7-8, with D perhaps TRBD1 (5 bases). The germline gives CDR1 SGHVS, CDR2 FQNEAQ. The ends were cut back, 6 bases at V and 0 bases at J, with 8 bases in the middle. The CDR3 is 13 amino acids. The CDR3 reads CASSRQLNTEAFF. In DNA, the CDR3 is TGTGCCAGCAGTCGACAGTTGAACACTGAAGCTTTCTTT.

This chain joins TRBV6-6 and TRBJ2-1; D possibly matches TRBD1 or TRBD2 (5 bases each). V was shortened by 4 bases and J by 9 bases, with 7 bases between the two germline ends. This CDR3 region has 11 residues. Germline CDR1 is MNHNY and CDR2 is SVGAGI (reference sequence). CDR3 protein: CASSSRGEQFF. In nucleotides, the CDR3 is TGTGCCAGCAGTTCGAGGGGTGAGCAGTTCTTC.

V usage is TRBV7-8 and J usage is TRBJ2-4; D is perhaps TRBD1 (5 bases). The germline CDR1 and CDR2 sequences are SGHVS and FQNEAQ. Trimming took 5 bases from V and 5 from J, leaving 22 bases between them. The CDR3 extends over 17 amino acids. CDR3 sequence reads: CASSPTTAKQSQNIQYF. CDR3 nucleotides: TGTGCCAGCAGCCCCACGACAGCCAAACAAAGCCAAAACATTCAGTACTTC.

V is TRBV19 and J is TRBJ1-5; 8 bases align to TRBD1. The junction had 12 bases not matched to a gene; V was cut back by 7 bases and J by 1 base. The CDR3 length is 17 residues. Germline values: CDR1 LNHDA, CDR2 SQIVND (reference sequence). As DNA, the CDR3 is TGTGCCAGTACCGCAATTGGGACAGGCCTAAGCAATCAGCCCCAGCATTTT. Translation gives CASTAIGTGLSNQPQHF.

The chain recombines TRBV5-1 with TRBJ2-7, with a weak D call TRBD1 (6 bases). This CDR3 region has 13 residues. Germline V gene sequence: CDR1 SGHRS, CDR2 YFSETQ. Trimming removed 4 bases from V and 1 base from J, with 9 bases in between. CDR3 protein: CASSPQGSYEQYV. In DNA, the CDR3 is TGCGCCAGCAGCCCACAGGGTTCCTACGAGCAGTACGTC.

CDR3 in amino acids: CASSSTIDSEAFF. The DNA of the CDR3 is TGCGCCAGCAGCTCAACCATAGACAGCGAAGCTTTCTTT. The J gene is TRBJ1-1, the V gene TRBV5-1; tentative D call: TRBD1 (5 bases). V lost 3 bases, J lost 8 bases, and 14 bases lay in between. The CDR3 length is 13 residues. CDR1 is SGHRS, CDR2 YFSETQ, per germline.

This rearrangement joins TRBV14 to TRBJ1-1, with no clear D. Germline V gene sequence: CDR1 SGHDN, CDR2 FVKESK. The CDR3 contains 14 residues. The ends were cut back, 3 bases at V and 3 bases at J, with 11 bases in the middle. DNA for the CDR3: TGTGCCAGCAGCCATCTTCCCCCGGACACTGAAGCTTTCTTT. As protein: CASSHLPPDTEAFF.

The J gene is TRBJ2-3, the V gene TRBV19; D ambiguous. The CDR3 contains 12 residues. Germline CDR1 reads LNHDA; CDR2 reads SQIVND (reference sequence). V dropped 4 bases and J dropped 6 bases, with 8 bases sitting between them. The DNA for the CDR3 is TGTGCCAGTAGTACGGATGGGGATACGCAGTATTTT. Protein: CASSTDGDTQYF.

This clone was found a few times. The chain combines TRBV18 with TRBJ2-1; 8 bases are shared with TRBD2. Germline V CDR1 and CDR2: KGHSH, LQKENI. The V segment lost 4 bases and the J segment 9 bases; nucleotides outside the gene matches: 8. This CDR3 has 14 amino acids. In nucleotides, the CDR3 is TGTGCCAGCTCACAGCTTGGACTAGCTGGTGAGCAGTTCTTC. Encoded protein: CASSQLGLAGEQFF.